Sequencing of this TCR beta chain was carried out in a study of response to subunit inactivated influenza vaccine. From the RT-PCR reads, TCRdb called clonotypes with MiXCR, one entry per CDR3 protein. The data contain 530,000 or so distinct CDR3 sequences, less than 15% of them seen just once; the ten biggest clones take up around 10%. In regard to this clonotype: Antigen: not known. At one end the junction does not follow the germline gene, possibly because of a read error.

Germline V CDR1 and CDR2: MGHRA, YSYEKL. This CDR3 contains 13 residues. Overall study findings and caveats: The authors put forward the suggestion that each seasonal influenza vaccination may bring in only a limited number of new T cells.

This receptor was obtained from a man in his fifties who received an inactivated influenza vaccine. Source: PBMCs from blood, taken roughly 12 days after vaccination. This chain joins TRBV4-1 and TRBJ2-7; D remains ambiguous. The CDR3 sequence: CASSHPRANEKYF. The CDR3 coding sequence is TGCGCCAGCAGCCATCCGAGAGCAAACGAGAAGTACTTC.